The present T cell receptor beta chain was sequenced within a study of Ad26.COV2.S vaccination and SARS-CoV-2 variants. Regarding treatment: roughly 19 received Ad26.COV2.S at low or high dose, single or two shots; about 5 received placebo; per-sample allocation not given. Sampling happened 63 days after the first vaccine or placebo injection. In germline, CDR1 is LGHDT, CDR2 YNNKEL (reference sequence). Trimming shortened V by 4 bases and J by 6 bases, and 12 bases separated the two germline ends. The CDR3 is 14 residues long. Findings of the study overall: Reports say spike-specific CD8+ and CD4+ T cell responses covered substantial breadth after vaccination.

Using immunoSEQ multiplex PCR, the repertoire was profiled, and TCRdb retains in-frame clones only, with some absent. The repertoire includes around 300,000 clones, approximately 86% of them detected once, and around 10% sits in the top ten. There are a few counts of this clone. The antigen remains unidentified. Here the sequenced sample was peripheral blood, taken in a trial of Ad26.COV2.S vaccine versus placebo. This sequence joins TRBV3-1 (or the pseudogene TRBV3-2) and TRBJ2-2, with D possibly TRBD1 on 5 matching bases. This TCR came from a person aged 18-60 years who received the Ad26.COV2.S COVID-19 vaccine or a placebo. The CDR3 coding sequence is TGTGCCAGCAGCCCTAGACAGTTCTCCGGGGAGCTGTTTTTT. This translates into CASSPRQFSGELFF.